These 21 T cell receptor beta chains share one sample of origin, sequenced in a study of control samples from healthy donors and cancer patients. Generated by immunoSEQ multiplex PCR, the TCRdb table keeps only in-frame clones and is missing some. The data contain 8,500 to 11,000 clones, under 95% of them singletons. The specimen was PBMCs. The receptors come from a man in his 60s with colorectal cancer.

The J gene is TRBJ2-5, the V gene TRBV4-2; 13 bases match TRBD2. The CDR3 has 15 amino acids. V was pared by 5 bases and J by 5 bases, with 5 bases of the junction left unmatched. Germline CDR1 reads LGHNA; CDR2 reads YNFKEQ. The CDR3 protein is CASSKTSGGLETQYF. The CDR3 DNA follows: TGTGCCAGCAGCAAGACTAGCGGGGGGCTTGAGACCCAGTACTTC.

This rearrangement joins TRBV7-2 to TRBJ2-1, with D possibly matching TRBD2 (6 bases). Per the germline V gene, CDR1 is SGHTA and CDR2 is FQGNSA. Trimming took 2 bases from V and 5 from J, leaving 13 bases between them. The CDR3 totals 15 residues. CDR3 region: CASSLWWGVDNEQFF. CDR3 in DNA: TGTGCCAGCAGCTTATGGTGGGGGGTCGACAATGAGCAGTTCTTC.

This sequence joins TRBV4-1 and TRBJ1-5; no definite D call. The CDR3 consists of 13 residues. V gave up 4 bases and J gave up 4 bases, with 8 bases separating them. Germline V gene data show CDR1 as MGHRA and CDR2 as YSYEKL. CDR3 in amino acids: CASSRLRNQPQHF. The CDR3 coding sequence is TGCGCCAGCAGCCGTTTGCGGAATCAGCCCCAGCATTTT.

The chain uses TRBV30 and TRBJ2-5, with 8 bases aligning to TRBD1. V gave up 7 bases and J gave up 6 bases; unmatched junction bases: 10. The CDR3 consists of 13 residues. Germline CDR1 reads GTSNPN; CDR2 reads SVGIG (reference sequence). The CDR3 region has the DNA TGTGCCTCCTTAGTGACAGGGGAACAGACCCAGTACTTC. It translates to CASLVTGEQTQYF.

The count of this clone is one. CDR3: CSAASYYGYTF. In DNA, the CDR3 is TGCAGTGCAGCGAGTTACTATGGCTACACCTTC. This rearrangement joins TRBV20-1 to TRBJ1-2; D is ambiguous. The CDR3 loop spans 11 amino acids. The V gene's germline CDR1 is DFQATT and CDR2 SNEGSKA (reference sequence). V was shortened by 6 bases and J by 3 bases, with 8 bases between the two germline ends.

The gene calls are TRBV10-3 and TRBJ2-3, with 7 bases identical to TRBD2. After removal of 5 bases from V and 6 bases from J, the junction contained 8 bases not matched to a gene. CDR1 and CDR2 (germline): ENHRY, SYGVKD. The CDR3 has 14 residues. CDR3 loop: CAISLAGERDTQYF. The CDR3 DNA reads as TGTGCCATCAGTTTAGCGGGCGAGAGGGATACGCAGTATTTT.

This clone was observed a handful of times. V gene TRBV5-4 combines with J gene TRBJ1-6; 10 bases match TRBD1. The CDR3 extends over 15 amino acids. CDR1 SGHNT and CDR2 YYREEE come from the germline V gene (reference sequence). V shed 0 bases, J shed 10 bases, and the junction held 4 bases outside the gene matches. In DNA form, the CDR3 reads TGTGCCAGCAGCTTGGGACAGGGGGCTCGATCACCCCTCCACTTT. Encoded protein: CASSLGQGARSPLHF.

V is TRBV13 and J is TRBJ1-1; 7 bases agree with TRBD1. CDR1 is PRHDT, CDR2 FYEKMQ, per germline (reference sequence). The CDR3 is made up of 16 amino acids. The ends lost 5 bases at V and 1 base at J; junction bases unmatched: 10. CDR3 residues: CASSPVQGVPNTEAFF. The CDR3 nucleotides read TGTGCCAGCAGCCCGGTTCAGGGGGTCCCGAACACTGAAGCTTTCTTT.

The gene calls are TRBV18 and TRBJ1-5; the D gene is possibly TRBD1 (5 bases). Germline V gives CDR1 KGHSH, CDR2 LQKENI. CDR3 length: 15 amino acids. V lost 3 bases to trimming and J lost 3 bases, with 12 bases between them. The CDR3 nucleotides read TGTGCCAGCTCACCTTTAAGGGGCGACAATCAGCCCCAGCATTTT. Amino acids: CASSPLRGDNQPQHF.

This clone was seen a handful of times. This rearrangement joins TRBV6-1 to TRBJ1-5, with D unresolved. CDR3 length equals 16 residues. The V gene's germline CDR1 is MNHNS and CDR2 SASEGT. Trimming took off 2 bases at V and 1 base at J, with 12 bases between the two ends. The CDR3 sequence: CASSERSSVSNQPQHF. The CDR3, as DNA: TGTGCCAGCAGTGAACGTTCTTCCGTGAGCAATCAGCCCCAGCATTTT.

The chain recombines TRBV14 with TRBJ2-2; 7 bases are a match to TRBD1. The length of the CDR3 is 18 residues. Germline loops: CDR1 SGHDN, CDR2 FVKESK. V dropped 1 base and J dropped 4; count of bases not matched to a gene: 12. This chain's CDR3 is CASSQVYWRQGATGELFF. The CDR3, as DNA: TGTGCCAGCAGCCAAGTCTACTGGAGACAGGGCGCCACCGGGGAGCTGTTTTTT.

The rearrangement joins TRBV5-1 to TRBJ2-1, with 7 bases fitting TRBD2. The CDR3 is 15 amino acids. J lost 8 bases, V lost 4 bases, and 12 bases had no gene match. In germline, CDR1 is SGHRS, CDR2 YFSETQ. The CDR3 reads CASSPGAGSLYEQFF. DNA for the CDR3: TGCGCCAGCAGCCCCGGAGCGGGGAGTTTATATGAGCAGTTCTTC. The variable domain in full, completed from reference TRBV5-1 and TRBJ2-1, reads KAGVTQTPRYLIKTRGQQVTLSCSPISGHRSVSWYQQTPGQGLQFLFEYFSETQRNKGNFPGRFSGRQFSNSRSEMNVSTLELGDSALYLCASSPGAGSLYEQFFGPGTRLTVL.

This chain joins TRBV30 and TRBJ1-2; D ambiguous. V shed 1 base and J shed 8 bases, with 11 bases lying between them. The CDR3 covers 12 residues. Germline lookup yields CDR1 GTSNPN and CDR2 SVGIG (reference sequence). In DNA, the CDR3 is TGTGCCTGGAGTGCCGAACCGGGGGGCTACACCTTC. It specifies CAWSAEPGGYTF.

V and J are TRBV30 and TRBJ1-1, with D uncertain. There are 16 residues in the CDR3. V dropped 0 bases and J dropped 1 base, with 15 bases sitting between them. CDR1 GTSNPN and CDR2 SVGIG come from the germline V gene (reference sequence). The CDR3 protein is CAWSVLRVSRNTEAFF. In DNA form, the CDR3 reads TGTGCCTGGAGTGTACTGCGGGTCAGTCGGAACACTGAAGCTTTCTTT.

This chain joins TRBV7-9 and TRBJ1-4; 9 nucleotides align to TRBD1. The CDR3 extends over 18 amino acids. Germline-derived CDR1 and CDR2 are SEHNR and FQNEAQ (reference sequence). Losses at the gene ends were 5 bases for V and 4 bases for J; bases not matched to a gene: 14. The CDR3 region is CASSPGQGKFVHNEKLFF. The DNA of the CDR3 is TGTGCCAGCAGCCCGGGACAGGGAAAGTTTGTGCATAATGAAAAACTGTTTTTT.

The genes are TRBV9 and TRBJ2-3; D unresolved. The CDR3 consists of 13 residues. Germline assignment: CDR1 SGDLS and CDR2 YYNGEE. V lost 1 base to trimming and J lost 6 bases, with 9 bases between them. In DNA, the CDR3 is TGTGCCAGCAGCGTAAGGGATTCGGATACGCAGTATTTT. It is translated as CASSVRDSDTQYF. The full variable domain, completed using reference TRBV9 and TRBJ2-3, is DSGVTQTPKHLITATGQRVTLRCSPRSGDLSVYWYQQSLDQGLQFLIQYYNGEERAKGNILERFSAQQFPDLHSELNLSSLELGDSALYFCASSVRDSDTQYFGPGTRLTVL.

The chain carries TRBV28 and TRBJ1-2; D possibly corresponds to TRBD1 (5 bases). The CDR3 is 16 residues long. Germline CDR1 MDHEN, CDR2 SYDVKM. V lost 5 bases and J lost 5, with 21 bases in between. The CDR3 loop reads CASSGLGASTPYGYTF. CDR3 nucleotide sequence: TGTGCCAGCAGTGGACTTGGGGCCTCCACCCCATATGGCTACACCTTC.

The chain has TRBV30 and TRBJ2-1; 10 nucleotides agree with TRBD2. CDR1 is GTSNPN and CDR2 is SVGIG in the germline V gene (reference sequence). Trimming cost V 1 base and J 0 bases; bases outside gene matches: 9. This CDR3 spans 18 amino acids. The CDR3 loop is CAWSGSGGAQSSYNEQFF. The CDR3 DNA follows: TGTGCCTGGAGTGGCAGCGGGGGGGCACAAAGCTCCTACAATGAGCAGTTCTTC.

The chain couples TRBV7-9 to TRBJ1-4, with 8 bases lining up with TRBD1. The CDR3 contains 15 residues. CDR1 is SEHNR, CDR2 FQNEAQ, per germline (reference sequence). V lost 6 bases and J lost 3; bases outside the gene matches: 6. The CDR3 nucleotides read TGTGCCAGCAGTTTTCGGACAGGGCCTAATGAAAAACTGTTTTTT. Encoded protein: CASSFRTGPNEKLFF.

The chain uses TRBV28 and TRBJ2-7, with D perhaps matching TRBD2 (6 bases). The CDR3 sequence is 14 residues long. Germline CDR1 MDHEN, CDR2 SYDVKM. V lost 3 bases to trimming and J lost 0 bases, with 9 bases between them. The CDR3 is CASSLAGSSYEQYF. DNA of the CDR3: TGTGCCAGCAGTTTGGCCGGGAGCTCCTACGAGCAGTACTTC.

V gene TRBV4-2 combines with J gene TRBJ2-2; D not certain. The CDR3 has 16 amino acids. Trimming shortened V by 0 bases and J by 7 bases, and 15 bases separated the two germline ends. Per the germline V gene, CDR1 is LGHNA and CDR2 is YNFKEQ. The chain's CDR3 is CASSQDPGRADGELFF. The CDR3 region has the DNA TGTGCCAGCAGCCAAGATCCGGGTCGGGCGGACGGGGAGCTGTTTTTT.